This passage covers 28 T cell receptor beta chains from one sample sequenced in a study of blood T cell repertoires in COVID-19. Clones were read by immunoSEQ multiplex PCR, and TCRdb kept only the in-frame ones, dropping some. Seen here are 90,000 to 150,000 clones, about 80% observed once, and the top ten hold 4%. Sequencing used peripheral blood. The receptor source for this set is a woman of 80 years or more with acute or convalescent COVID-19.

This clone has just a few counts. This sequence joins TRBV9 and TRBJ2-5; weak D call: TRBD1 (6 bases). Per the germline V gene, CDR1 is SGDLS and CDR2 is YYNGEE. V lost 0 bases to trimming and J lost 5 bases, with 8 bases between them. This CDR3 contains 13 residues. The CDR3 DNA reads TGTGCCAGCAGCGTAGGGGGGCTTGAGACCCAGTACTTC. Translated: CASSVGGLETQYF.

This chain links TRBV19 with TRBJ1-3, with TRBD1 matching over 8 bases. Looked up from germline, CDR1 is LNHDA and CDR2 is SQIVND (reference sequence). The CDR3 length is 19 residues. The junction had 16 bases not matched to a gene; V was cut back by 3 bases and J by 3 bases. The CDR3 DNA reads TGTGCCAGTAGTATCGGAAGGGGACAGGTGGCGCGTAGTGGAAACACCATATATTTT. Residues: CASSIGRGQVARSGNTIYF.

This clone showed up just a few times. The J gene is TRBJ1-5, the V gene TRBV28; D is uncertain. The CDR3 is 13 residues long. Trimming removed 3 bases at V and 4 bases at J, with 7 bases between. The V gene's germline CDR1 is MDHEN and CDR2 SYDVKM. Here the CDR3 DNA reads TGTGCCAGCAGTTTCTCTATGAATCAGCCCCAGCATTTT. As protein: CASSFSMNQPQHF.

The V and J genes are TRBV5-1 and TRBJ1-1; 7 bases align to TRBD1. The CDR3 is 14 amino acids. J was trimmed by 4 bases and V by 4 bases; bases with no gene match: 7. CDR1 and CDR2 (germline): SGHRS, YFSETQ. The CDR3 sequence is CASSPLQGSTEAFF. The CDR3 coding sequence is TGCGCCAGCAGCCCACTACAGGGGTCCACTGAAGCTTTCTTT.

The chain joins TRBV7-9 to TRBJ2-7; D is possibly TRBD1 (5 bases). The CDR3 runs to 16 residues. Germline CDR1 and CDR2: SEHNR and FQNEAQ (reference sequence). Trimming stripped 5 bases from V and 6 bases from J, with 23 bases between. This CDR3 reads CASSNRGPDLRSEQYF. CDR3 nucleotide sequence: TGTGCCAGCAGCAATAGGGGCCCAGACCTGAGGAGCGAGCAGTACTTC.

This clone has just one count. This chain links TRBV5-1 with TRBJ1-1; D perhaps matches TRBD1 (5 bases). The CDR3 contains 14 residues. The V end lost 4 bases, the J end lost 6 bases, and 16 bases lay between the germline ends. Germline V gene lookup returns CDR1 SGHRS and CDR2 YFSETQ. For the CDR3, the DNA is TGCGCCAGCAGCCCCGGCGGGACTGGGGCTGAAGCTTTCTTT. Its translation is CASSPGGTGAEAFF.

The rearrangement uses TRBV7-2 and TRBJ2-3, with 16 bases fitting TRBD2. The V and J ends lost 4 bases and 2 bases, in that order; junction bases with no gene match: 3. This CDR3 region has 17 residues. Germline V gene sequence: CDR1 SGHTA, CDR2 FQGNSA. CDR3 nucleotide sequence: TGTGCCAGCAGCTCGGGACTAGCGGGGGGGCTCACAGATACGCAGTATTTT. Its protein is CASSSGLAGGLTDTQYF.

The rearrangement uses TRBV5-1 and TRBJ1-3; tentatively, D is TRBD1 (6 bases). The CDR3 has 14 residues. The V and J ends lost 8 bases and 0 bases respectively, with 12 bases between them. Germline CDR1 SGHRS, CDR2 YFSETQ. The CDR3 sequence is CASKQGYSGNTIYF. For the CDR3, the DNA is TGCGCCAGTAAGCAGGGGTACTCTGGAAACACCATATATTTT.

Of note for this clone: The same CDR3 is also encoded by other DNA sequences in this sample. The V gene is TRBV18, the J gene TRBJ1-2; D uncertain. Germline CDR1 reads KGHSH; CDR2 reads LQKENI. The CDR3 is 13 amino acids. The V and J ends lost 2 bases and 1 base respectively, with 5 bases between them. The CDR3 reads CASSPSGNYGYTF. DNA for the CDR3: TGTGCCAGCTCACCATCCGGTAACTATGGCTACACCTTC. Variable domain in full (rest from reference TRBV18 and TRBJ1-2): NAGVMQNPRHLVRRRGQEARLRCSPMKGHSHVYWYRQLPEEGLKFMVYLQKENIIDESGMPKERFSAEFPKEGPSILRIQQVVRGDSAAYFCASSPSGNYGYTFGSGTRLTVV.

This clone was observed a few times. CDR3 bases: TGCGCCAGCAGCTCGGAAGGATGGGCCCCCCAGGGTAATGAAAAACTGTTTTTT. Its translation is CASSSEGWAPQGNEKLFF. V and J are TRBV5-1 and TRBJ1-4, with D tentatively TRBD1 (5 bases). The CDR3 length is 18 residues. Trimming took 3 bases from V and 4 from J, leaving 22 bases between them. Germline V gene data show CDR1 as SGHRS and CDR2 as YFSETQ.

The chain employs TRBV29-1 and TRBJ2-7; 11 bases agree with TRBD2. The CDR3 consists of 16 residues. Germline loops: CDR1 SQVTM, CDR2 ANQGSEA. J was trimmed by 5 bases and V by 3 bases; bases with no gene match: 12. The CDR3 loop reads CSVDEGFGTSGNEQYF. For the CDR3, the DNA is TGCAGCGTTGATGAGGGTTTCGGGACTAGCGGCAACGAGCAGTACTTC.

This chain connects TRBV5-1 to TRBJ2-2; possible D gene TRBD1, 6 bases. Trimming shortened V by 1 base and J by 6 bases, and 19 bases separated the two germline ends. The CDR3 contains 17 residues. Germline CDR1 reads SGHRS; CDR2 reads YFSETQ. CDR3 in amino acids: CASSLQVMGPGAGELFF. The CDR3 coding sequence is TGCGCCAGCAGCTTGCAGGTTATGGGGCCAGGGGCCGGGGAGCTGTTTTTT.

This chain links TRBV11-2 with TRBJ2-2; 7 nucleotides line up with TRBD1. J gave up 6 bases and V 7 bases, and 8 bases lay outside the gene matches. The CDR3 spans 14 residues. Germline V gives CDR1 SGHAT, CDR2 FQNNGV. The CDR3 region is CASTDRDSSGELFF. The DNA for the CDR3 is TGTGCCAGCACCGACAGGGATTCATCCGGGGAGCTGTTTTTT.

The chain joins TRBV6-5 to TRBJ2-3; D is perhaps TRBD1 (5 bases). The V end lost 5 bases, the J end lost 0 bases, and 12 bases lay between the germline ends. The CDR3 has 15 residues. Germline CDR1 MNHEY, CDR2 SVGAGI. The CDR3 DNA follows: TGTGCCAGCAGTATCCTACAGGTTAGCACAGATACGCAGTATTTT. Translated, it gives CASSILQVSTDTQYF.

The chain carries TRBV14 and TRBJ2-5, with TRBD2 identical over 9 bases. Germline CDR1 reads SGHDN; CDR2 reads FVKESK. V gave up 5 bases and J gave up 3 bases; unmatched junction bases: 7. The CDR3 sequence is 15 residues long. This chain's CDR3 is CASSSFLAGKETQYF. CDR3 bases: TGTGCCAGCAGCTCTTTTCTAGCGGGAAAAGAGACCCAGTACTTC.

The rearrangement links TRBV4-2 to TRBJ2-7, with D perhaps matching TRBD1 (5 bases). This CDR3 is 15 amino acids long. V lost 1 base, J lost 3 bases, and 13 bases lay in between. Germline values: CDR1 LGHNA, CDR2 YNFKEQ. CDR3 sequence reads: CASSQAQGERYEQYF. Here the CDR3 DNA reads TGTGCCAGCAGCCAAGCCCAGGGTGAGCGCTACGAGCAGTACTTC.

The chain joins TRBV28 to TRBJ1-2; 8 bases match TRBD1. V trimming: 8 bases; J trimming: 6 bases; junction bases outside the gene matches: 11. CDR3 length equals 14 residues. In germline, CDR1 is MDHEN, CDR2 SYDVKM. CDR3 sequence reads: CASAPPSRGHGYTF. The CDR3 bases are TGTGCCAGCGCCCCTCCGAGCAGGGGGCATGGCTACACCTTC.

The J gene is TRBJ2-5, the V gene TRBV5-4, with 8 positions matching TRBD2. The CDR3 length is 13 residues. The V gene's germline CDR1 is SGHNT and CDR2 YYREEE (reference sequence). Trimming removed 3 bases from V and 5 bases from J; junction bases left unmatched: 3. CDR3 DNA sequence: TGTGCCAGCAGCTCCCGGGGGGGGGAGACCCAGTACTTC. Protein product: CASSSRGGETQYF.

The chain recombines TRBV3-1 (or the pseudogene TRBV3-2) with TRBJ2-7; TRBD2 matches at 10 bases. The germline V gene encodes CDR1 LGHDT and CDR2 YNNKEL (reference sequence). The CDR3 totals 16 residues. After removal of 1 base from V and 2 bases from J, the junction contained 5 bases not matched to a gene. CDR3 DNA sequence: TGTGCCAGCAGCCAAGGTTGGAGCGGGGGGGCCTACGAGCAGTACTTC. Translating it yields CASSQGWSGGAYEQYF.

This chain joins TRBV19 and TRBJ1-2, with D possibly being TRBD1 (6 bases). Germline CDR1 LNHDA, CDR2 SQIVND (reference sequence). The CDR3 extends over 13 amino acids. V lost 3 bases and J lost 8, with 13 bases in between. The CDR3 DNA reads TGTGCCAGTAGTATGGCAGGGGTCGACGGCTACACCTTC. Encoded protein: CASSMAGVDGYTF.

The chain links TRBV7-9 to TRBJ1-5; tentatively, D is TRBD1 (5 bases). The germline V gene has CDR1 SEHNR and CDR2 FQNEAQ (reference sequence). The CDR3 contains 17 residues. The V end lost 1 base, the J end lost 0 bases, and 13 bases lay between the germline ends. The CDR3 sequence: CASSLVGGGDSNQPQHF. The CDR3 coding sequence is TGTGCCAGCAGCTTAGTCGGGGGAGGGGATAGCAATCAGCCCCAGCATTTT. The full variable domain, with the rest looked up from reference TRBV7-9 and TRBJ1-5, is DTGVSQNPRHKITKRGQNVTFRCDPISEHNRLYWYRQTLGQGPEFLTYFQNEAQLEKSRLLSDRFSAERPKGSFSTLEIQRTEQGDSAMYLCASSLVGGGDSNQPQHFGDGTRLSIL.

A single count supports this clone. CDR3 bases: TGTGCCAGCAGTCGAGTACAGGGGATTAGAGATGAGCAGTTCTTC. Amino acids: CASSRVQGIRDEQFF. The chain carries TRBV5-5 and TRBJ2-1; 7 nucleotides line up with TRBD1. V was pared by 5 bases and J by 8 bases, with 13 bases of the junction left unmatched. Germline CDR1 is SGHKS and CDR2 is YYEKEE (reference sequence). The CDR3 loop spans 15 amino acids.

The rearrangement links TRBV9 to TRBJ2-1, with 10 bases that match TRBD2. This CDR3 region has 15 residues. Germline loops: CDR1 SGDLS, CDR2 YYNGEE. J gave up 2 bases and V 3 bases, and 2 bases lay outside the gene matches. CDR3 coding DNA: TGTGCCAGCAGCGCTAGCGGGAGCCCCTACAATGAGCAGTTCTTC. Translated, it gives CASSASGSPYNEQFF.

V is TRBV7-2 and J is TRBJ2-7; TRBD1 matches at 9 bases. Germline V gives CDR1 SGHTA, CDR2 FQGNSA. The CDR3 loop spans 15 amino acids. The V and J ends lost 0 bases and 6 bases, in that order; junction bases with no gene match: 6. The CDR3 sequence: CASSLAGTGRFEQYF. The DNA for the CDR3 is TGTGCCAGCAGCTTAGCAGGGACAGGGCGCTTCGAGCAGTACTTC.

The genes are TRBV28 and TRBJ1-2; D is uncertain. The CDR3 loop spans 13 amino acids. The V and J ends lost 2 bases and 4 bases respectively, with 8 bases between them. Germline assignment: CDR1 MDHEN and CDR2 SYDVKM. CDR3 coding DNA: TGTGCCAGCAGTTTAGGGCCCAGCTATGGCTACACCTTC. Translated: CASSLGPSYGYTF.

The V and J genes are TRBV3-1 (or the pseudogene TRBV3-2) and TRBJ2-7; 10 bases line up with TRBD2. In germline, CDR1 is LGHDT, CDR2 YNNKEL (reference sequence). With V trimmed by 4 bases and J by 3 bases, 6 bases remained unmatched. This CDR3 is 15 amino acids long. CDR3 region: CASSRGQREGYEQYF. The CDR3, as DNA: TGTGCCAGCAGCCGAGGCCAGCGGGAGGGCTACGAGCAGTACTTC.

This sequence joins TRBV11-1 and TRBJ2-5, with 10 bases identical to TRBD2. V was pared by 5 bases and J by 5 bases, with 5 bases of the junction left unmatched. Germline V gives CDR1 SGHAT, CDR2 FQDESV (reference sequence). CDR3 length: 14 amino acids. CDR3 in DNA: TGTGCCAGCAGCCCTAGCGGGAGTGGGGAGACCCAGTACTTC. This translates into CASSPSGSGETQYF.

The chain combines TRBV4-1 with TRBJ2-1, with 14 bases matching TRBD2. The CDR3 has 19 residues. J lost 0 bases, V lost 3 bases, and 7 bases had no gene match. Looked up from germline, CDR1 is MGHRA and CDR2 is YSYEKL. This CDR3 reads CASSHPGGLAGASYNEQFF. In DNA form, the CDR3 reads TGCGCCAGCAGCCACCCCGGGGGACTAGCGGGGGCCTCCTACAATGAGCAGTTCTTC.